This T cell receptor beta chain was identified during a study of T cell clonotyping in hematopoietic cell transplantation. Overall study results and limits: Higher Inverse Simpson Index values in graft donor and pretransplant recipient predicted broader posttransplant TCR diversity. At the given depth, recipient repertoires were over 97% de novo clonotypes.

Samples: about 28 days before transplant, then days 30, 100 and 180 after. The CDR3 spans 14 residues. J was trimmed by 9 bases and V by 5 bases; bases with no gene match: 9. Germline CDR1 reads MRHNA; CDR2 reads SNTAGT. Comment on this clone: Its antigen is still unknown.

The table came from immunoSEQ multiplex PCR; TCRdb's copy has only in-frame clones and leaves some out. The data hold several thousand clones, with roughly 89% observed a single time. The sequences come from peripheral blood mononuclear cells, collected 100 days after allogeneic stem cell transplant. The rearrangement uses TRBV6-4 and TRBJ2-1, with TRBD2 identical over 8 bases. This TCR was recovered from a male patient between 35 and 55 years old who had an allogeneic stem cell transplant from an unrelated donor, so the T cells may come from the graft donor. Some clones in this sample may be carry-over from other donors' samples. CDR3 amino acids: CASSLVSGVGEQFF. The CDR3 coding sequence is TGTGCCAGCAGTCTGGTTAGCGGGGTCGGTGAGCAGTTCTTC.